The rows below give T cell receptor beta chains drawn from one sample of a study of blood T cell repertoires in COVID-19. The method was immunoSEQ multiplex PCR; TCRdb's version includes in-frame clones alone and lacks a portion of them. The sample consists of hundreds of thousands of clones, 85% to 90% of them appearing once. Sample: PBMCs or T cells enriched from blood (not recorded which). The receptors originated from a woman between 18 and 29 years old with acute COVID-19. Each CDR3 is given with its conserved first and last residue. D genes are given only for firm matches. Clone size is stated in some rows and not others, as once, few, many or a class when expanded.

cdr3_aa cdr3_nt j_call d_call v_call clone_size
CAWSILYGRYGKETQYF TGTGCCTGGAGTATCCTGTATGGTCGGTACGGTAAAGAGACCCAGTACTTC TRBJ2-5 . TRBV30 .
CASSLGLHGVQYF TGTGCCAGCAGTTTAGGCCTCCACGGGGTTCAGTACTTC TRBJ2-4 . TRBV12-3/TRBV12-4 .
CASSDDSHSYNSPLHF TGTGCCAGCAGCGACGACAGTCATTCCTATAATTCACCCCTCCACTTT TRBJ1-6 . TRBV5-5 .
CASSATSGSPFF TGTGCCAGCTCCGCTACTAGCGGGAGTCCGTTCTTC TRBJ2-7 TRBD2 TRBV18 .
CASSQDANRGRVEKLFF TGTGCCAGCAGCCAAGACGCGAACAGGGGGCGGGTTGAAAAACTGTTTTTT TRBJ1-4 TRBD1 TRBV4-2 .
CASSPGGGLTFMETQYF TGCGCCAGCAGCCCGGGCGGGGGTCTTACTTTTATGGAGACCCAGTACTTC TRBJ2-5 TRBD2 TRBV5-1 .
CASSLQRPLYYEQYF TGTGCCAGCAGCTTGCAGAGGCCTCTCTACTACGAGCAGTACTTC TRBJ2-7 . TRBV5-6 .
CASSILETQYF TGTGCCAGCAGTATCCTAGAGACCCAGTACTTC TRBJ2-5 . TRBV7-2 .
CASSLGTVAFYGYTF TGTGCCAGCAGCTTAGGTACAGTCGCATTCTATGGCTACACCTTC TRBJ1-2 . TRBV7-9 few
CAWSLASGTYTDTQYF TGTGCCTGGAGTCTGGCTAGCGGGACTTACACAGATACGCAGTATTTT TRBJ2-3 TRBD2 TRBV30 .
CASSSGGFGNQPQHF TGTGCCAGCAGCTCCGGGGGGTTCGGCAATCAGCCCCAGCATTTT TRBJ1-5 . TRBV7-8 .
CAISPRTAYYGYTF TGTGCCATCAGCCCCCGGACAGCTTACTATGGCTACACCTTC TRBJ1-2 . TRBV10-3 .
CASTPGTGGTYEQYF TGTGCCAGTACCCCTGGGACAGGGGGAACCTACGAGCAGTACTTC TRBJ2-7 TRBD1 TRBV19 .
CAISDNNSGNTIYF TGTGCCATCAGTGATAACAACTCTGGAAACACCATATATTTT TRBJ1-3 . TRBV10-3 .
CASSSGRGNEQFF TGTGCCAGCTCTAGCGGGAGGGGTAATGAGCAGTTCTTC TRBJ2-1 TRBD2 TRBV3-1/TRBV3-2 .
CASSQVSGSQNTEAFF TGTGCCAGCAGCCAAGTTTCTGGCAGTCAGAACACTGAAGCTTTCTTT TRBJ1-1 . TRBV3-1/TRBV3-2 .
CASRLQDWATEAFF TGTGCCAGCAGGTTACAGGATTGGGCCACTGAAGCTTTCTTT TRBJ1-1 . TRBV28 .
CSVELAGDLYEQFF TGCAGCGTTGAATTAGCGGGAGATCTCTATGAGCAGTTCTTC TRBJ2-1 TRBD2 TRBV29-1 .
CASSIVGGEVTDTQYF TGTGCCAGTAGTATAGTGGGAGGGGAAGTCACAGATACGCAGTATTTT TRBJ2-3 TRBD2 TRBV19 .
CATTQRLSDRTKLDTEAFF TGTGCCACAACACAAAGACTGTCAGACAGGACAAAATTGGACACTGAAGCTTTCTTT TRBJ1-1 . TRBV30 .
CASSTAARKERCNQPQHF TGTGCCAGCAGCACGGCGGCCCGGAAGGAAAGGTGCAATCAGCCCCAGCATTTT TRBJ1-5 . TRBV11-3 .
CASSRPGQAYEQYF TGTGCCAGCAGCCGACCGGGACAGGCCTACGAGCAGTACTTC TRBJ2-7 TRBD1 TRBV5-4 .
CASSYSAGEGMDQYF TGTGCCAGCAGTTACTCCGCGGGAGAGGGGATGGACCAGTACTTC TRBJ2-5 TRBD2 TRBV6-5 .
CASSLGQFVYEQYF TGTGCCAGCAGTTTAGGGCAATTCGTCTACGAGCAGTACTTC TRBJ2-7 . TRBV27 .
CAASANTGELFF TGTGCCGCCAGCGCGAACACCGGGGAGCTGTTTTTT TRBJ2-2 . TRBV10-3 .
CATSRPTGQTYEQYF TGTGCCACCAGCAGACCTACGGGACAGACCTACGAGCAGTACTTC TRBJ2-7 TRBD1 TRBV15 .
CASPLDGYTF TGTGCCAGCCCCCTTGATGGCTACACCTTC TRBJ1-2 . TRBV27 .
CAISESTLGGVETQYF TGTGCCATCAGTGAGTCTACTTTAGGGGGCGTAGAGACCCAGTACTTC TRBJ2-5 TRBD1 TRBV10-3 .
CAIGGADTQYF TGTGCCATTGGGGGGGCAGATACGCAGTATTTT TRBJ2-3 TRBD2 TRBV28 .
CASSSPGTSHEQYF TGCGCCAGCAGCTCCCCGGGGACTAGCCACGAGCAGTACTTC TRBJ2-7 TRBD2 TRBV5-1 .
CASSLDGNQPQHF TGTGCCAGCAGCTTAGACGGGAATCAGCCCCAGCATTTT TRBJ1-5 . TRBV7-9 .
CASSFAGQETQYF TGCGCCAGCAGCTTCGCAGGGCAAGAGACCCAGTACTTC TRBJ2-5 . TRBV5-1 once
CASSISSAAYNEQFF TGTGCCAGTAGTATCTCCAGCGCGGCCTACAATGAGCAGTTCTTC TRBJ2-1 . TRBV19 .
CASLDARGADNEQFF TGCGCCAGCTTAGACGCACGGGGGGCGGACAATGAGCAGTTCTTC TRBJ2-1 . TRBV4-1 .
CASSLRGSTYNEQFF TGTGCCAGCAGTTTAAGAGGGAGTACCTACAATGAGCAGTTCTTC TRBJ2-1 . TRBV27 .
CASSGTIPLYEQYF TGCGCCAGCAGCGGGACTATTCCCCTCTACGAGCAGTACTTC TRBJ2-7 TRBD2 TRBV5-1 once
CASSASSSYNEQFF TGTGCCAGCAGTGCCTCGAGTTCCTACAATGAGCAGTTCTTC TRBJ2-1 . TRBV2 .
CASSFKLVTYNEQFF TGTGCCAGCAGCTTTAAACTAGTGACCTACAATGAGCAGTTCTTC TRBJ2-1 . TRBV7-9 .
CASSQERGTSGSRYNEQFF TGCGCCAGCAGCCAAGAACGTGGGACTAGCGGGAGTCGCTACAATGAGCAGTTCTTC TRBJ2-1 TRBD2 TRBV4-1 .
CASTGVTGELFF TGTGCCAGCACAGGGGTCACCGGGGAGCTGTTTTTT TRBJ2-2 . TRBV7-8 .
CASSFPGQNYEQYF TGTGCCAGCAGCTTTCCGGGACAGAACTACGAGCAGTACTTC TRBJ2-7 TRBD1 TRBV5-4 few